These 5 T cell receptor beta chains originate from one sample sequenced in a study of blood T cell repertoires in COVID-19 (dated by TCRdb to 2018 to 2020). Receptors were amplified or captured by the immunoSEQ multiplex PCR assay. In TCRdb, the immuneACCESS table is reduced to in-frame sequences with V and J assigned. These tables do not hold every clone; where another copy was compared, an unresolved V gene accounts for under half, and the others remain unexplained. Here the sample has about 140,000 clones; around four fifths occur a single time. Of the sample, 1.6% falls within the top ten clones. What was sequenced was peripheral blood. These receptors originate from a human donor in a cohort sampled during active COVID-19.

The V gene is TRBV5-1, the J gene TRBJ2-5; tentatively, D is TRBD1 (5 bases). The CDR3 covers 15 residues. Germline V gene sequence: CDR1 SGHRS, CDR2 YFSETQ. V was cut by 1 base and J by 5 bases, with 15 bases left in between. CDR3 loop: CASSLTGSSPETQYF. CDR3 in DNA: TGCGCCAGCAGCTTGACAGGCTCTAGTCCTGAGACCCAGTACTTC. Full variable domain (outside the CDR3, taken from reference TRBV5-1 and TRBJ2-5): KAGVTQTPRYLIKTRGQQVTLSCSPISGHRSVSWYQQTPGQGLQFLFEYFSETQRNKGNFPGRFSGRQFSNSRSEMNVSTLELGDSALYLCASSLTGSSPETQYFGPGTRLLVL.

This chain joins TRBV7-9 and TRBJ1-4; possible D gene TRBD1, 5 bases. CDR1 is SEHNR and CDR2 is FQNEAQ in the germline V gene (reference sequence). Trimming removed 1 base at V and 3 bases at J, with 12 bases between. This CDR3 spans 16 amino acids. CDR3 DNA sequence: TGTGCCAGCAGCTTAGGGGGCTCCCGGGCTAATGAAAAACTGTTTTTT. Translated: CASSLGGSRANEKLFF. Together with reference TRBV7-9 and TRBJ1-4, the CDR3 gives the full variable domain: DTGVSQNPRHKITKRGQNVTFRCDPISEHNRLYWYRQTLGQGPEFLTYFQNEAQLEKSRLLSDRFSAERPKGSFSTLEIQRTEQGDSAMYLCASSLGGSRANEKLFFGSGTQLSVL.

This rearrangement joins TRBV28 to TRBJ2-7; 9 positions agree with TRBD2. The J segment lost 3 bases and the V segment lost 2 bases, leaving 5 bases of the junction unmatched. The CDR3 contains 15 residues. Germline V lookup: CDR1 MDHEN, CDR2 SYDVKM. For the CDR3, the DNA is TGTGCCAGCAGTTTAGTGACTAGCGGAATCTACGAGCAGTACTTC. Translation gives CASSLVTSGIYEQYF.

This clone came up many times. The chain couples TRBV6-2 or TRBV6-3 to TRBJ2-5; perhaps TRBD2 as D (5 bases). V lost 2 bases and J lost 4, with 14 bases in between. The CDR3 spans 15 residues. CDR1 is MNHEY, CDR2 SVGEGT, per germline. The CDR3 loop is CASSYGGRAVETQYF. The CDR3 DNA sequence: TGTGCCAGCAGTTACGGAGGCCGGGCGGTAGAGACCCAGTACTTC.

The V and J genes are TRBV6-4 and TRBJ1-1; D might be TRBD1 (6 bases). Per germline, CDR1 MRHNA and CDR2 SNTAGT. Deletions cut 4 bases from V and 4 bases from J, with 16 bases between. CDR3 size: 15 residues. The DNA for the CDR3 is TGTGCCAGCAGTGCCGAACAGGGCGGGGGCACTGAAGCTTTCTTT. Translation gives CASSAEQGGGTEAFF.